This T cell receptor beta chain is from a study of tumor and adjacent non-tumor tissue in lung cancer. Regarding the study as a whole: Top 100 clones took a larger repertoire share in normal lung. Compared with tumor, normal lung showed significantly lower TCR diversity.

The template was RNA from unsorted bulk tissue. TCRbeta libraries were built with three rounds of nested PCR, modified from ARM-PCR. TCRdb re-analysed the multiplex PCR reads in MiXCR, keeping a single row per CDR3 protein. The repertoire includes tens of thousands of distinct CDR3 sequences, about 72% of them detected once, and roughly 18% sits in the top ten. The CDR3 is 14 amino acids. Germline assignment: CDR1 SGHRS and CDR2 YFSETQ. With respect to this clonotype: Its antigen is unknown. A much larger clone differs from this one at a single base, so this may be a read error.

The specimen was lung tumor tissue. The clonotype was recovered from a man in his sixties with non-small cell lung cancer. This rearrangement joins TRBV5-1 to TRBJ2-3; TRBD2 might be the D (6 bases). This chain's CDR3 is CTSSLGTSTDTQYF. CDR3 nucleotides: TGCACCAGCAGCTTAGGGACTAGCACAGATACGCAGTATTTT.